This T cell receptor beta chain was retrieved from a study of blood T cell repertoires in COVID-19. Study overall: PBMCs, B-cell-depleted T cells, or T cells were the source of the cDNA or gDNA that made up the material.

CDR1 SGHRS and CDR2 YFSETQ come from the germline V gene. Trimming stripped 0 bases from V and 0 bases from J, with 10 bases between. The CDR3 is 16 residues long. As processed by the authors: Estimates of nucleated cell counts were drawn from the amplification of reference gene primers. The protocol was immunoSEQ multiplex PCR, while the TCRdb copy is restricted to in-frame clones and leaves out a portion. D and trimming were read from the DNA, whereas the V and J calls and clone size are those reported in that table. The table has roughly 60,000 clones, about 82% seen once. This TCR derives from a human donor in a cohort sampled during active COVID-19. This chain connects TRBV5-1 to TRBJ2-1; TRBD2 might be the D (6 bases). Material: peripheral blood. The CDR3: CASSLVPGGSYNEQFF. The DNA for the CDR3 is TGCGCCAGCAGCTTGGTACCCGGGGGCTCCTACAATGAGCAGTTCTTC.